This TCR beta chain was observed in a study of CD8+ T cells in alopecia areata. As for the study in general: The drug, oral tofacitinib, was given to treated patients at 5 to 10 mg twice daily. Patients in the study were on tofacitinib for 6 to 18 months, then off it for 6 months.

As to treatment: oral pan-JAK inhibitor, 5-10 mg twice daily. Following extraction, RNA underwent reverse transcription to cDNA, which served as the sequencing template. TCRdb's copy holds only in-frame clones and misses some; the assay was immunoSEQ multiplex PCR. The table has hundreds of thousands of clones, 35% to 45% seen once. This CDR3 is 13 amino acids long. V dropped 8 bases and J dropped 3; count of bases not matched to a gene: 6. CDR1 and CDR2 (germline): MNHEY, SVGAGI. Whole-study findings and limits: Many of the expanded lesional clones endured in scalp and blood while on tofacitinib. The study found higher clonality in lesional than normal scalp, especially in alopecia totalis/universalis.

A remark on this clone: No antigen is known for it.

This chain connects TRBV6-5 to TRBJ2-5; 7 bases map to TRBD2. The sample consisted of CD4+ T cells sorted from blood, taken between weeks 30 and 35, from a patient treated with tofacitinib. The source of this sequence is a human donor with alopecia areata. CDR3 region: CASVGAGEETQYF. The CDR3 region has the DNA TGTGCCAGCGTCGGGGCGGGGGAAGAGACCCAGTACTTC.